Included here is one T cell receptor beta chain sequence, with context. Its target is not known. This CDR3 spans 14 amino acids. Germline assignment: CDR1 MNHEY and CDR2 SVGEGT. The V end was cut by 7 bases, the J end by 5 bases, with 17 bases between. The sample is drawn from a study of read filtering for tumor transcriptome and immune sequencing. On the study more broadly: Fewer than 10 patients were R-ISS I, 16 were R-ISS II, roughly 7 were R-ISS III. The study, taken as a whole, reports: In IR-seq, single-read clonotypes were roughly 82% of clonotypes but approximately 3.5% of reads. Compared with RNA-seq, IR-seq gave much higher clonotype depth and reliability.

From roughly 0.4 ug of RNA, a library with molecular barcoded alpha/delta and beta/gamma adaptors was made. In TCRdb, the reads were re-called with MiXCR into one record per CDR3 protein. This table has roughly 130,000 distinct CDR3 sequences, 10% to 15% appearing once. The TCR was taken from a donor aged 40 or older with multiple myeloma. The chain recombines TRBV6-2 or TRBV6-3 with TRBJ2-5; D possibly corresponds to TRBD2 (6 bases). Material for sequencing was a population of CD138-negative cells sorted from bone marrow. The chain's CDR3 is CASNLRVAGETQYF. The DNA of the CDR3 is TGTGCCAGCAACCTTCGCGTGGCGGGGGAGACCCAGTACTTC.